This note documents a single T cell receptor (beta chain) sequence. This clonotype was observed a handful of times. The antigen it binds to is not known. No much larger clone is present one base from it, and per-base qualities are unavailable. Unmatched junction bases come to 19, with V trimmed by 8 bases and J by 0 bases. The cysteine opens and the phenylalanine closes a CDR3 of 19 amino acids. Here the CDR3 DNA is all that survives: 57 bases in frame from base 1. According to the germline V gene, CDR1 reads LGHNA and CDR2 reads YSLEER. Sequencer: Illumina NovaSeq 6000. TCRalpha and TCRbeta cDNA libraries were built by 5'RACE with constant-segment primers, adding sample barcodes and unique molecular identifiers. RNA was extracted from every sample with Trizol reagent. Libraries were amplified in two PCR steps, with a second sample barcode and Illumina TruSeq adapters added in the second step. Sequencing of the libraries was done on an Illumina NovaSeq, producing 2 x 150 bp paired-end reads. Concerning the study's data processing: The reads were demultiplexed and collapsed into UMI-guided consensus sequences using migec v1.2.7. Using mixcr v2.1.11, UMI consensuses were aligned to TRA and TRB V and J templates and then assembled into clonotypes. A clonotype was counted as expanded or contracted only if both edgeR and NoisET called the change significant, with noise models trained on biological replicates. For edgeR calls, a false discovery rate-adjusted p below 0.01 and a log2 fold-change threshold of 1 were applied. As an exploratory analysis of dynamics, max-normalized trajectories of the 1000 most abundant clonotypes were examined with PCA combined with hierarchical clustering. The CD4 or CD8 phenotype of responding clones was assigned using the separately sequenced CD4+ and CD8+ repertoires. The raw public data were reprocessed by TCRdb itself: fastp quality trimming at Q25, MiXCR clonotype calling, in-frame beta chains only. Every distinct CDR3 protein forms one entry, paired with its most common genes and DNA. Here the V and J calls rest on TCRdb's processing, not on the authors' analysis. This sample comprises 290,000 or so distinct CDR3 sequences, less than 20% of them detected only once. The biggest ten clones account for around 20% of the sample.

The record originates from a study of T-cell memory formation after mild COVID-19 (dated by TCRdb to the early 2020s). For the study in its entirety: Most TCR sequence clusters were specific to one of the two donors. Longitudinal TCRalpha and TCRbeta repertoire sequencing tracked T-cell clones expanding and contracting after mild COVID-19 in two donors. The cohort was made up of two young adult volunteers, one female and one male, who were previously healthy. The paper's findings and limits, for the study overall: Some responding clones were detected in pre-infection memory, which suggested that pre-existing cross-reactive memory T cells had joined the SARS-CoV-2 response. The study included only a couple of mild cases, and larger cohorts that include severe cases with pre-infection samples were judged to be necessary. Whether the second-wave clones peaking on day 37 were SARS-CoV-2 specific was not confirmed. From day 15 to 85, contracting clones showed balanced CD4/CD8 phenotypes, whereas a second wave of clones that expanded from day 15 to 37 leaned towards CD4+. Contracting CD4+ clones were found mainly in CM and EM memory subsets, while CD8+ clones were enriched in EMRA.

PBMCs were isolated by Ficoll-Paque density gradient centrifugation. Sequenced material: PBMCs or a T cell subset sorted from them (not recorded which). The sequence joins TRBV4-3 to TRBJ2-3; a stretch of 8 junction bases matches TRBD2. The TCR was taken from a man between 18 and 29 years old who had mild COVID-19 (a few samples of this study predate the infection). The sample titles of this study are shuffled in the database, so cell type and time point are left out; the donor was told from shared clones. The CDR3 region: CASEPQASGGLNSTDTQYF. The DNA reads TGCGCCAGCGAGCCACAGGCCAGCGGGGGCCTTAATAGCACAGATACGCAGTATTTT.